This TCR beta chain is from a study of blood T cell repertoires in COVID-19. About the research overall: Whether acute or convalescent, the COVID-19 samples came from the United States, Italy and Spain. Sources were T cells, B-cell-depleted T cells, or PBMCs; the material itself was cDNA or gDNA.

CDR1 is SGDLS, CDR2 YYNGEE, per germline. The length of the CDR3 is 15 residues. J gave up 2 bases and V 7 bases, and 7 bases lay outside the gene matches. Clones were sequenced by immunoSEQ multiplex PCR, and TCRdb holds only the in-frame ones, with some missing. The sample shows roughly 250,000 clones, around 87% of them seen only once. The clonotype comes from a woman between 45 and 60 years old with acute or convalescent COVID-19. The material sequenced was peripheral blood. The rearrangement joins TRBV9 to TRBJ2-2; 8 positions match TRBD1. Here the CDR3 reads CASRPGQVNTGELFF. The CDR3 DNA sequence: TGTGCCAGCCGCCCGGGACAGGTAAACACCGGGGAGCTGTTTTTT. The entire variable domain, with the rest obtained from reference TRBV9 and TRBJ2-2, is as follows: DSGVTQTPKHLITATGQRVTLRCSPRSGDLSVYWYQQSLDQGLQFLIQYYNGEERAKGNILERFSAQQFPDLHSELNLSSLELGDSALYFCASRPGQVNTGELFFGEGSRLTVL.